This T cell receptor beta chain was recorded in a study of blood T cell repertoires in COVID-19. Study-level background: Donors in the United States, Italy and Spain gave samples during acute or convalescent COVID-19. T cells, B-cell-depleted T cells, or PBMCs supplied cDNA or gDNA.

Losses at the gene ends were 2 bases for V and 4 bases for J; bases not matched to a gene: 5. Germline assignment: CDR1 MNHEY and CDR2 SVGAGI. The CDR3 spans 15 residues. Generated by immunoSEQ multiplex PCR, the TCRdb table keeps only in-frame clones and is missing some. This table has roughly 240,000 clones, roughly four fifths appearing once. The sequenced sample consisted of peripheral blood. The receptor was derived from a woman aged 70-85 years with acute or convalescent COVID-19. The chain combines TRBV6-5 with TRBJ1-1; 9 bases are a match to TRBD1. For the CDR3, the DNA is TGTGCCAGCAGTTACACCGGACAGGGGCGCACTGAAGCTTTCTTT. It encodes CASSYTGQGRTEAFF.